These T cell receptor beta chains were read from a single sample in a study of long-term antiretroviral therapy in people with HIV. Method: immunoSEQ multiplex PCR; TCRdb's copy keeps in-frame clones and lacks some. The data contain over 10,000 clones, roughly 80% of them seen just once; the ten biggest clones take up approximately 18%. Sequenced material: unsorted PBMCs, taken 0.5 years before starting antiretroviral therapy. These receptors all stem from a woman in her 40s with HIV. Each CDR3 is given with its conserved first and last residue. The D gene is left open where the match is weak. Clone size is not always given. Where it is, it says once, few, many or a class for expanded clones.

J	V	size	D	CDR3	DNA
TRBJ1-5	TRBV5-1	NA	NA	CASSPNGYSNQPQHF	TGCGCCAGCAGCCCCAACGGTTATAGCAATCAGCCCCAGCATTTT
TRBJ1-4	TRBV5-1	NA	TRBD1	CASSRRPPTVQGVYEKLFF	TGCGCCAGCAGCCGGCGGCCACCTACGGTGCAGGGGGTTTATGAAAAACTGTTTTTT
TRBJ1-2	TRBV14	NA	NA	CASSQESADYGYTF	TGTGCCAGCAGCCAAGAATCGGCAGACTATGGCTACACCTTC
TRBJ1-2	TRBV27	NA	NA	CASSSTQTGLGYTF	TGTGCCAGCAGTTCAACCCAAACAGGTCTAGGCTACACCTTC
TRBJ2-2	TRBV2	NA	NA	CASSEALLGAGELFF	TGTGCCAGCAGTGAAGCGCTTCTCGGGGCCGGGGAGCTGTTTTTT
TRBJ2-7	TRBV29-1	NA	TRBD1	CSVGQGREQYF	TGCAGCGTTGGACAGGGACGAGAGCAGTACTTC
TRBJ2-7	TRBV5-1	once	TRBD1	CASSLQGSAYEQYF	TGCGCCAGCAGCTTACAGGGGAGTGCCTACGAGCAGTACTTC
TRBJ2-2	TRBV2	NA	NA	CASSEDPGSTGELFF	TGTGCCAGCAGTGAAGATCCGGGGTCCACCGGGGAGCTGTTTTTT
TRBJ2-7	TRBV4-1	few	NA	CASSQEVTASEQYF	TGCGCCAGCAGCCAAGAGGTAACCGCGTCCGAGCAGTACTTC
TRBJ2-7	TRBV5-4	NA	TRBD2	CASSFGTSGSYEQYF	TGTGCCAGCAGCTTTGGGACTAGCGGATCCTACGAGCAGTACTTC
TRBJ2-1	TRBV7-4	few	TRBD2	CASSYRRRTSGRVHNEQFF	TGTGCCAGCAGCTATAGGAGGCGGACTAGCGGGAGGGTGCACAATGAGCAGTTCTTC
TRBJ2-7	TRBV27	NA	TRBD1	CASSLGTGGFHEQYF	TGTGCCAGCAGTTTAGGTACAGGGGGGTTCCACGAGCAGTACTTC
TRBJ2-7	TRBV27	NA	TRBD1	CASAEGWGQNYEQYF	TGTGCCAGCGCTGAGGGGTGGGGACAGAACTACGAGCAGTACTTC
TRBJ1-2	TRBV6-6	NA	NA	CASKTGIDGYTF	TGTGCCAGCAAGACGGGGATCGATGGCTACACCTTC
TRBJ2-2	TRBV5-6	NA	TRBD2	CASSLATSGSLGGELFF	TGTGCCAGCAGCTTGGCGACTAGCGGGAGTTTAGGCGGGGAGCTGTTTTTT
TRBJ1-4	TRBV2	medium-sized	NA	CASRGVDATNEKLFF	TGTGCCAGCCGGGGGGTAGACGCAACTAATGAAAAACTGTTTTTT
TRBJ2-2	TRBV30	medium-sized	TRBD2	CAWSGAGGLTGELFF	TGTGCCTGGAGTGGAGCGGGGGGTCTCACCGGGGAGCTGTTTTTT
TRBJ1-2	TRBV5-6	NA	NA	CASSLEIYGYTF	TGTGCCAGCAGCTTGGAAATCTATGGCTACACCTTC
TRBJ2-7	TRBV2	few	NA	CASSDRTQTYEQYF	TGTGCCAGCAGTGACCGGACTCAAACCTACGAGCAGTACTTC
TRBJ1-3	TRBV5-1	few	TRBD1	CASSLGTGAGNTIYF	TGCGCCAGCAGCTTGGGGACAGGGGCCGGAAACACCATATATTTT
TRBJ2-5	TRBV29-1	NA	TRBD1	CSGQGQETQYF	TGCAGCGGACAGGGCCAAGAGACCCAGTACTTC
TRBJ2-7	TRBV5-1	few	TRBD1	CASSHSGTGTYEQYF	TGCGCCAGCAGCCACTCGGGGACAGGGACCTACGAGCAGTACTTC
TRBJ1-6	TRBV4-1	NA	TRBD1	CASSQEDRGSSPLHF	TGCGCCAGCAGCCAAGAGGACAGGGGAAGTTCACCCCTCCACTTT
TRBJ1-2	TRBV5-6	NA	TRBD1	CASSPGTGATYGYTF	TGTGCCAGCAGCCCTGGGACAGGGGCAACCTATGGCTACACCTTC
TRBJ2-7	TRBV4-1	NA	NA	CASSQERGSYEQYF	TGCGCCAGCAGCCAAGAGCGGGGCTCCTACGAGCAGTACTTC